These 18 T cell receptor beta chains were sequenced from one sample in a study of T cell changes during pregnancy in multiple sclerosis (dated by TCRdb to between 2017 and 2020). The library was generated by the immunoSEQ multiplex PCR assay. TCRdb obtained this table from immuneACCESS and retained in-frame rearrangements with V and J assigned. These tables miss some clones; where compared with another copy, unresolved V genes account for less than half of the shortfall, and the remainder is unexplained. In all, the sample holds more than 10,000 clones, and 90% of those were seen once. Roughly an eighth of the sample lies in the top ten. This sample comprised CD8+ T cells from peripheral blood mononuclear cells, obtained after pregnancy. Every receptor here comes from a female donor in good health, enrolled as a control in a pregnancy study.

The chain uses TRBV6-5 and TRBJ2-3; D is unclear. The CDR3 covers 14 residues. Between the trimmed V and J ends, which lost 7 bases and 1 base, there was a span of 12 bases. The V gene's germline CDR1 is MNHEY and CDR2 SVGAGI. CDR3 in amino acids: CASTPRSRTDTQYF. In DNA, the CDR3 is TGTGCCAGCACCCCTCGTAGCCGCACAGATACGCAGTATTTT.

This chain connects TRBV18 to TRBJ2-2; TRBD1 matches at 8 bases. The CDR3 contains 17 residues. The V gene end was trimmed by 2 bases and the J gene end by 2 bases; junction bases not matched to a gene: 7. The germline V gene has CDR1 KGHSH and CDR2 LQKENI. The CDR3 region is CASSPTGTGDNTGELFF. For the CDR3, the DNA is TGTGCCAGCTCACCAACCGGGACAGGTGATAACACCGGGGAGCTGTTTTTT.

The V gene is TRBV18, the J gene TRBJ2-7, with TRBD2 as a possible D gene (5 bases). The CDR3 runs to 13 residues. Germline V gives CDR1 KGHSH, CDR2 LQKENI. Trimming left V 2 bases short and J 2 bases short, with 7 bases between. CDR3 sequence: CASSPSGAYEQYF. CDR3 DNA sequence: TGTGCCAGCTCACCATCCGGGGCCTACGAGCAGTACTTC.

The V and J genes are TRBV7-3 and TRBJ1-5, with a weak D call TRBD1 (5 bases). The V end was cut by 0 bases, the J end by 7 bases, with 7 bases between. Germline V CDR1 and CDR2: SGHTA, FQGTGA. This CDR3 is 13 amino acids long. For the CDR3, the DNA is TGTGCCAGCAGCTTAACGGGGGGGCAGCCCCAGCATTTT. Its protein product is CASSLTGGQPQHF.

As DNA, the CDR3 is TGTGCCAGCACCTCGACAGGGGAGGGGATTGAAAAACTGTTTTTT. Amino acid sequence: CASTSTGEGIEKLFF. This chain uses TRBV27 with TRBJ1-4, with 8 bases identical to TRBD1. CDR3 size: 15 residues. The junction had 11 bases not matched to a gene; V was cut back by 7 bases and J by 7 bases. Germline V lookup: CDR1 MNHEY, CDR2 SMNVEV (reference sequence).

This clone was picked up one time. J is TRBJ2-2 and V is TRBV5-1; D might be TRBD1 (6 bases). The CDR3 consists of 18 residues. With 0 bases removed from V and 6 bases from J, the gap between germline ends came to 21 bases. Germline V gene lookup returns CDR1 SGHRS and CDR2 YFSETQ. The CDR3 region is CASSLVGVAGDLPGELFF. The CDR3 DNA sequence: TGCGCCAGCAGCTTGGTTGGTGTGGCAGGGGATCTTCCCGGGGAGCTGTTTTTT.

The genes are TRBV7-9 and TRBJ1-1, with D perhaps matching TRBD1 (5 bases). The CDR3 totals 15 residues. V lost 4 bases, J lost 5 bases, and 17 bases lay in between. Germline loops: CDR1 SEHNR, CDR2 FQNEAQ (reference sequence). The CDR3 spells CASSSLPRAGTEAFF. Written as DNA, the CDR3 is TGTGCCAGCAGCTCGTTGCCTAGGGCAGGGACTGAAGCTTTCTTT.

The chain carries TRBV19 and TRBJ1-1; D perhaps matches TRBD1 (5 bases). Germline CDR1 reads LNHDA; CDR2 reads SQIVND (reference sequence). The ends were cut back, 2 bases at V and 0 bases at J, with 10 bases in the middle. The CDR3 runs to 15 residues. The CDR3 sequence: CASSISRAMNTEAFF. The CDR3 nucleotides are TGTGCCAGTAGTATAAGCAGGGCCATGAACACTGAAGCTTTCTTT. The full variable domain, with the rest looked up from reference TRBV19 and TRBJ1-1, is DGGITQSPKYLFRKEGQNVTLSCEQNLNHDAMYWYRQDPGQGLRLIYYSQIVNDFQKGDIAEGYSVSREKKESFPLTVTSAQKNPTAFYLCASSISRAMNTEAFFGQGTRLTVV.

CDR3 loop: CATSSFQIIDQPQHF. The CDR3 bases are TGTGCCACCAGCAGTTTCCAGATTATTGATCAGCCCCAGCATTTT. The genes are TRBV15 and TRBJ1-5; D is unresolved. V lost 3 bases and J lost 5, with 14 bases in between. CDR1 is LNHNV and CDR2 is YYDKDF in the germline V gene (reference sequence). The CDR3 covers 15 residues.

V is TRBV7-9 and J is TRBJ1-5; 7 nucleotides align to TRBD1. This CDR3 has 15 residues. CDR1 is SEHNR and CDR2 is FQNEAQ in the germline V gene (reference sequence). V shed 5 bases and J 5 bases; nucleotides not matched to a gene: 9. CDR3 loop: CASSQGTEIYQPQHF. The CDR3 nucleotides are TGTGCCAGCAGCCAGGGGACAGAAATTTATCAGCCCCAGCATTTT.

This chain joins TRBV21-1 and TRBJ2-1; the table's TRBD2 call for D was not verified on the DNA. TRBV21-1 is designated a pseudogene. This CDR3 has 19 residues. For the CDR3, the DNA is TGTGCCAGCAGCAAGTCGCCCGGGACTAGAGAAGGATCCTACAATGAGCAGTTCTTC. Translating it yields CASSKSPGTREGSYNEQFF.

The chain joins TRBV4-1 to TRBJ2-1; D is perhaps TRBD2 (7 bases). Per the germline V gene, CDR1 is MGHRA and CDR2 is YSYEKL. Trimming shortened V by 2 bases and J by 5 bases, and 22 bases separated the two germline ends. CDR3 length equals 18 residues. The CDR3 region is CASSQPEGEGVSDNEQFF. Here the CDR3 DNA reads TGCGCCAGCAGCCAACCTGAGGGGGAGGGAGTCTCGGACAATGAGCAGTTCTTC.

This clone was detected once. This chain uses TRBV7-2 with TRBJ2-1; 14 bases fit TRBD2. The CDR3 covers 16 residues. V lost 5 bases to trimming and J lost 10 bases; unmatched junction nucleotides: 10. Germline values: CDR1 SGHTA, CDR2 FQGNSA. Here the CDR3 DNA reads TGTGCCAGCAGCCCTTCCGGGACTAGCGGGAGTCTGGAGCAGTTCTTC. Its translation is CASSPSGTSGSLEQFF. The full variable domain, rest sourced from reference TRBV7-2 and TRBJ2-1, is GAGVSQSPSNKVTEKGKDVELRCDPISGHTALYWYRQSLGQGLEFLIYFQGNSAPDKSGLPSDRFSAERTGGSVSTLTIQRTQQEDSAVYLCASSPSGTSGSLEQFFGPGTRLTVL.

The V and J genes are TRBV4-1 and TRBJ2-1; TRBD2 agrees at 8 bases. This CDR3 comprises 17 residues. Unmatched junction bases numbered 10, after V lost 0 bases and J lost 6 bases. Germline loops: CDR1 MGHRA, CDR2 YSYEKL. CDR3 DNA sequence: TGCGCCAGCAGCCAAGATTTCACGGGGGGGCTCTTCAATGAGCAGTTCTTC. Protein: CASSQDFTGGLFNEQFF.

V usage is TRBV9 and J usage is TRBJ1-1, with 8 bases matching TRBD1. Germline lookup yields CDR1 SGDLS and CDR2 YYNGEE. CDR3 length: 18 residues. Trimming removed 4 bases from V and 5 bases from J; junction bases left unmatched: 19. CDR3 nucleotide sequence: TGTGCCAGCAGCACTCGACATGGGGCAGGGGGCGAGGCAACTGAAGCTTTCTTT. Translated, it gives CASSTRHGAGGEATEAFF.

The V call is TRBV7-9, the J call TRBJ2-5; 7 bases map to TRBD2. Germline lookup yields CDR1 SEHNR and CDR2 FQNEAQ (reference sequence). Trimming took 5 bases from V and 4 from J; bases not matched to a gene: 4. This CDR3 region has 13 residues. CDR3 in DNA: TGTGCCAGCAGCACGGGACTAACAGAGACCCAGTACTTC. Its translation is CASSTGLTETQYF.

The CDR3 bases are TGTGCCAGTAGTATCGGGACAGCCAGCTCTGGAAACACCATATATTTT. Protein: CASSIGTASSGNTIYF. The chain recombines TRBV19 with TRBJ1-3, with 7 bases aligning to TRBD1. This CDR3 is 16 amino acids long. The J segment lost 0 bases and the V segment lost 3 bases, leaving 5 bases of the junction unmatched. Germline lookup yields CDR1 LNHDA and CDR2 SQIVND (reference sequence).

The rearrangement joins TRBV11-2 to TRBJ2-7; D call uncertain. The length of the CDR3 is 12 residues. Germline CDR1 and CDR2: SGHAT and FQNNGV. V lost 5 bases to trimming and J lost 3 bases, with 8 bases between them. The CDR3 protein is CASSVGDYEQYF. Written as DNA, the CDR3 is TGTGCCAGCAGCGTAGGAGACTACGAGCAGTACTTC.